Below are 32 T cell receptor beta chains sequenced from a single sample in a study of blood T cell repertoires in COVID-19. Using immunoSEQ multiplex PCR, the repertoire was profiled, and TCRdb retains in-frame clones only, with some absent. The data hold about 160,000 clones, with about 83% observed a single time. Sample: peripheral blood. These receptors were collected from a man aged 55 to 70 with acute or convalescent COVID-19.

This clone showed up many times. The rearrangement uses TRBV4-1 and TRBJ2-7; 7 positions match TRBD1. The CDR3 loop spans 14 amino acids. The ends lost 4 bases at V and 2 bases at J; junction bases unmatched: 5. Germline V lookup: CDR1 MGHRA, CDR2 YSYEKL. The CDR3 here is CASSLQTGTYEQYF. The DNA of the CDR3 is TGCGCCAGCAGCCTGCAGACAGGGACCTACGAGCAGTACTTC.

This rearrangement joins TRBV9 to TRBJ1-1; no definite D call. Germline V gene sequence: CDR1 SGDLS, CDR2 YYNGEE. The V end lost 0 bases, the J end lost 2 bases, and 11 bases lay between the germline ends. The CDR3 has 15 residues. CDR3 in amino acids: CASSVGGPFNTEAFF. The CDR3 bases are TGTGCCAGCAGCGTAGGTGGCCCTTTTAACACTGAAGCTTTCTTT.

The chain joins TRBV9 to TRBJ2-1; the match to TRBD2 covers 10 bases. This CDR3 spans 16 amino acids. Germline V lookup: CDR1 SGDLS, CDR2 YYNGEE. Trimming at V came to 4 bases and at J to 3 bases, leaving 7 bases not matched to a gene. For the CDR3, the DNA is TGTGCCAGCAGCCTTCAGATAGCGGGGGGCTACAATGAGCAGTTCTTC. Protein: CASSLQIAGGYNEQFF.

The chain couples TRBV6-1 to TRBJ2-4; no firm D call. Looked up from germline, CDR1 is MNHNS and CDR2 is SASEGT. CDR3 length equals 16 residues. V was trimmed by 3 bases and J by 0 bases, leaving 12 bases between them. The CDR3 coding sequence is TGTGCCAGCAGTGAGGTAATTGGGCTAGCCAAAAACATTCAGTACTTC. It encodes CASSEVIGLAKNIQYF.

The chain links TRBV5-5 to TRBJ1-2; tentative D call: TRBD1 (6 bases). The germline V gene has CDR1 SGHKS and CDR2 YYEKEE (reference sequence). The CDR3 loop spans 14 amino acids. V dropped 0 bases and J dropped 5 bases, with 11 bases sitting between them. CDR3 sequence: CASSLDGTPYGYTF. In DNA form, the CDR3 reads TGTGCCAGCAGCTTGGACGGGACACCTTATGGCTACACCTTC.

The V and J genes are TRBV13 and TRBJ2-6, with D uncertain. Trimming removed 4 bases at V and 0 bases at J, with 19 bases between. The length of the CDR3 is 19 residues. Germline values: CDR1 PRHDT, CDR2 FYEKMQ (reference sequence). The CDR3 loop reads CASSSLLRQARSGANVLTF. CDR3 sequence (DNA): TGTGCCAGCAGCTCCCTACTCAGACAAGCCCGCTCTGGGGCCAACGTCCTGACTTTC. Looking up the rest from reference TRBV13 and TRBJ2-6 gives the full variable domain: AAGVIQSPRHLIKEKRETATLKCYPIPRHDTVYWYQQGPGQDPQFLISFYEKMQSDKGSIPDRFSAQQFSDYHSELNMSSLELGDSALYFCASSSLLRQARSGANVLTFGAGSRLTVL.

This sequence joins TRBV30 and TRBJ2-1; TRBD2 matches 11 bases. J lost 8 bases, V lost 1 base, and 13 bases had no gene match. CDR1 is GTSNPN and CDR2 is SVGIG in the germline V gene (reference sequence). The CDR3 consists of 17 residues. CDR3 in amino acids: CAWSDRGSGGAFHEQFF. The CDR3 region has the DNA TGTGCCTGGAGTGACCGAGGTAGCGGGGGGGCCTTCCATGAGCAGTTCTTC. The complete variable domain, with remaining parts taken from reference TRBV30 and TRBJ2-1, reads SQTIHQWPATLVQPVGSPLSLECTVEGTSNPNLYWYRQAAGRGLQLLFYSVGIGQISSEVPQNLSASRPQDRQFILSSKKLLLSDSGFYLCAWSDRGSGGAFHEQFFGPGTRLTVL.

This chain connects TRBV19 to TRBJ1-5, with D maybe TRBD1 (5 bases). V dropped 5 bases and J dropped 6 bases, with 8 bases sitting between them. The germline V gene encodes CDR1 LNHDA and CDR2 SQIVND (reference sequence). CDR3 length equals 12 residues. DNA of the CDR3: TGTGCCAGTAGTGTCGGGGGTCAGCCCCAGCATTTT. As protein: CASSVGGQPQHF.

The DNA of the CDR3 is TGTGCCAGCAGCCGCAAAGAGGGCACTGAAGCTTTCTTT. As protein: CASSRKEGTEAFF. J is TRBJ1-1 and V is TRBV14; D uncertain. The CDR3 runs 13 residues. The V and J ends lost 4 bases and 4 bases respectively, with 10 bases between them. Germline-derived CDR1 and CDR2 are SGHDN and FVKESK.

This clone came up a few times. The chain has TRBV30 and TRBJ2-3; weak D call: TRBD2 (7 bases). Germline lookup yields CDR1 GTSNPN and CDR2 SVGIG (reference sequence). Trimming pared 4 bases from V and 1 base from J, leaving 12 bases between. The CDR3 is made up of 14 amino acids. CDR3 region: CAWKGGWRTDTQYF. The CDR3 DNA follows: TGTGCCTGGAAGGGGGGGTGGCGCACAGATACGCAGTATTTT.

V usage is TRBV28 and J usage is TRBJ1-1; 12 positions agree with TRBD1. Trimming at V came to 8 bases and at J to 0 bases, leaving 16 bases not matched to a gene. The CDR3 has 19 residues. Germline V gene data show CDR1 as MDHEN and CDR2 as SYDVKM. The CDR3 sequence: CASPFAVGTGGPMNTEAFF. The CDR3 DNA reads as TGTGCCAGCCCCTTTGCGGTGGGGACAGGGGGCCCGATGAACACTGAAGCTTTCTTT.

This clone was found once. This chain uses TRBV6-5 with TRBJ1-5, with D perhaps matching TRBD1 (5 bases). The CDR3 is 13 amino acids. V was pared by 5 bases and J by 7 bases, with 12 bases between. CDR1 is MNHEY, CDR2 SVGAGI, per germline. This CDR3 reads CASSPGFRQPQHF. Here the CDR3 DNA reads TGTGCCAGCAGTCCAGGGTTTAGGCAGCCCCAGCATTTT.

The chain has TRBV4-1 and TRBJ1-1, with TRBD1 as a possible D gene (5 bases). V was cut by 0 bases and J by 5 bases, with 10 bases left in between. The CDR3 runs 14 residues. Germline V CDR1 and CDR2: MGHRA, YSYEKL. The CDR3 region has the DNA TGCGCCAGCAGCCAAGAGTTCAGGGATACTGAAGCTTTCTTT. Amino acid sequence: CASSQEFRDTEAFF.

The rearrangement uses TRBV19 and TRBJ1-5; perhaps TRBD1 as D (5 bases). The CDR3 is made up of 15 amino acids. Between the trimmed V and J ends, which lost 3 bases and 1 base, there was a span of 10 bases. The germline gives CDR1 LNHDA, CDR2 SQIVND (reference sequence). This chain's CDR3 is CASSIQGASNQPQHF. The CDR3 DNA is TGTGCCAGTAGTATTCAAGGGGCCAGCAATCAGCCCCAGCATTTT.

The rearrangement links TRBV3-1 (or the pseudogene TRBV3-2) to TRBJ1-4, with D perhaps matching TRBD1 (6 bases). Trimming removed 1 base at V and 0 bases at J, with 12 bases between. The V gene's germline CDR1 is LGHDT and CDR2 YNNKEL (reference sequence). The CDR3 spans 17 residues. CDR3 nucleotide sequence: TGTGCCAGCAGCCAAGGTCAGGGGCCTGCAACTAATGAAAAACTGTTTTTT. Amino acid sequence: CASSQGQGPATNEKLFF.

The rearrangement uses TRBV30 and TRBJ2-7; TRBD1 agrees at 8 bases. With 0 bases clipped from V and 0 bases from J, the junction kept 1 base outside the gene matches. This CDR3 region has 14 residues. Germline loops: CDR1 GTSNPN, CDR2 SVGIG (reference sequence). In DNA form, the CDR3 reads TGTGCCTGGAGTGTCGGACAGGGCTCCTACGAGCAGTACTTC. Residues: CAWSVGQGSYEQYF. The entire variable domain, with the rest obtained from reference TRBV30 and TRBJ2-7, is as follows: SQTIHQWPATLVQPVGSPLSLECTVEGTSNPNLYWYRQAAGRGLQLLFYSVGIGQISSEVPQNLSASRPQDRQFILSSKKLLLSDSGFYLCAWSVGQGSYEQYFGPGTRLTVT.

The V gene is TRBV19, the J gene TRBJ1-1; TRBD1 aligns across 7 bases. The J segment lost 7 bases and the V segment lost 3 bases, leaving 5 bases of the junction unmatched. CDR3 length equals 13 residues. Germline V CDR1 and CDR2: LNHDA, SQIVND (reference sequence). CDR3 sequence: CASSISNRGEAFF. In nucleotides, the CDR3 is TGTGCCAGTAGTATTAGTAACAGGGGTGAAGCTTTCTTT.

The chain combines TRBV7-8 with TRBJ2-5; TRBD1 matches 8 bases. J gave up 0 bases and V 5 bases, and 11 bases lay outside the gene matches. Per germline, CDR1 SGHVS and CDR2 FQNEAQ. The CDR3 runs to 17 residues. The CDR3 DNA follows: TGTGCCAGCAGCCCGAGCAGGGGGCCGTACGACCAAGAGACCCAGTACTTC. It encodes CASSPSRGPYDQETQYF.

As DNA, the CDR3 is TGTGCCAGCAGCCCTGCGGGACTCTTAACAGATACGCAGTATTTT. As protein: CASSPAGLLTDTQYF. This chain links TRBV14 with TRBJ2-3; the D gene is possibly TRBD2 (6 bases). Trimming removed 4 bases from V and 3 bases from J, with 14 bases in between. CDR3 size: 15 residues. Germline V gene lookup returns CDR1 SGHDN and CDR2 FVKESK. Together with reference TRBV14 and TRBJ2-3, the CDR3 gives the full variable domain: EAGVTQFPSHSVIEKGQTVTLRCDPISGHDNLYWYRRVMGKEIKFLLHFVKESKQDESGMPNNRFLAERTGGTYSTLKVQPAELEDSGVYFCASSPAGLLTDTQYFGPGTRLTVL.

V is TRBV3-1 (or the pseudogene TRBV3-2) and J is TRBJ2-5, with D perhaps matching TRBD2 (6 bases). The germline V and J ends were trimmed by 1 base and 5 bases, with 14 bases remaining between them. Looked up from germline, CDR1 is LGHDT and CDR2 is YNNKEL (reference sequence). This CDR3 region has 15 residues. This CDR3 is CASSQASAGRETQYF. DNA of the CDR3: TGTGCCAGCAGCCAAGCATCAGCAGGGAGGGAGACCCAGTACTTC.

The chain uses TRBV18 and TRBJ2-3, with a tentative D call TRBD2 (6 bases). With 4 bases removed from V and 6 bases from J, the gap between germline ends came to 11 bases. The CDR3 runs to 13 residues. CDR1 and CDR2 from the germline V gene are KGHSH and LQKENI. CDR3 DNA sequence: TGTGCCAGCTCACAGCTAGCGTCGGATACGCAGTATTTT. It codes for CASSQLASDTQYF.

This chain uses TRBV15 with TRBJ1-5, with D uncertain. The CDR3 runs 15 residues. Germline loops: CDR1 LNHNV, CDR2 YYDKDF (reference sequence). Trimming pared 0 bases from V and 0 bases from J, leaving 6 bases between. CDR3 coding DNA: TGTGCCACCAGCAGAGATCCAGGTAGCAATCAGCCCCAGCATTTT. This encodes CATSRDPGSNQPQHF.

The chain joins TRBV7-9 to TRBJ2-5; TRBD2 matches 12 bases. The CDR3 extends over 16 amino acids. Germline values: CDR1 SEHNR, CDR2 FQNEAQ (reference sequence). V lost 5 bases, J lost 3 bases, and 7 bases stayed unmatched. Written as DNA, the CDR3 is TGTGCCAGCAGCCCACTGACTAGCGGGGGAAAAGAGACCCAGTACTTC. Translating it yields CASSPLTSGGKETQYF.

This clone was counted once. The V and J genes are TRBV29-1 and TRBJ2-1, with TRBD2 as a possible D gene (5 bases). Germline V gene sequence: CDR1 SQVTM, CDR2 ANQGSEA. The CDR3 sequence is 13 residues long. V was shortened by 7 bases and J by 1 base, with 11 bases between the two germline ends. The CDR3 DNA follows: TGCAGCGCAAAGCGCGGGTCCTACAATGAGCAGTTCTTC. Amino acid sequence: CSAKRGSYNEQFF.

This rearrangement joins TRBV5-6 to TRBJ1-5; no firm D call. Germline-derived CDR1 and CDR2 are SGHDT and YYEEEE. The ends were cut back, 0 bases at V and 0 bases at J, with 10 bases in the middle. The CDR3 loop spans 16 amino acids. The CDR3 loop reads CASSLAEDYSNQPQHF. The CDR3 bases are TGTGCCAGCAGCTTGGCGGAGGATTATAGCAATCAGCCCCAGCATTTT.

The chain's CDR3 is CASSLASRGQFYEQYF. CDR3 in DNA: TGTGCCAGCAGCTTAGCATCCCGGGGACAGTTCTACGAGCAGTACTTC. The chain recombines TRBV11-2 with TRBJ2-7; TRBD1 agrees at 7 bases. Trimming took 1 base from V and 3 from J; bases not matched to a gene: 9. The CDR3 has 16 residues. Germline assignment: CDR1 SGHAT and CDR2 FQNNGV.

The gene calls are TRBV19 and TRBJ1-6; D unclear. With 3 bases removed from V and 13 bases from J, the gap between germline ends came to 13 bases. CDR3 length equals 13 residues. The germline V gene has CDR1 LNHDA and CDR2 SQIVND (reference sequence). The CDR3 DNA reads TGTGCCAGTAGTATTGGTATACTAGATCCCCTCCACTTT. Its translation is CASSIGILDPLHF.

About this clone itself: This sample also contains other DNA sequences that code for the same CDR3. This chain links TRBV24-1 with TRBJ2-7, with 12 bases fitting TRBD1. The CDR3 length is 15 residues. J lost 4 bases, V lost 4 bases, and 4 bases had no gene match. Germline CDR1 and CDR2: KGHDR and SFDVKD. Here the CDR3 reads CATSDPGQGAYEQYF. CDR3 in DNA: TGTGCCACCAGTGACCCGGGACAGGGGGCTTACGAGCAGTACTTC.

The chain carries TRBV29-1 and TRBJ2-5, with 8 positions matching TRBD2. Germline CDR1 reads SQVTM; CDR2 reads ANQGSEA. After removal of 4 bases from V and 5 bases from J, the junction contained 12 bases not matched to a gene. This CDR3 comprises 15 residues. CDR3: CSVGGPAGVGETQYF. The CDR3, as DNA: TGCAGCGTTGGAGGCCCAGCGGGGGTCGGGGAGACCCAGTACTTC.

The table lists this clone with a few counts. The gene calls are TRBV20-1 and TRBJ2-1, with a possible D match to TRBD2 (7 bases). The germline V and J ends were trimmed by 3 bases and 8 bases, with 17 bases remaining between them. Germline V gene lookup returns CDR1 DFQATT and CDR2 SNEGSKA (reference sequence). This CDR3 region has 14 residues. CDR3 region: CSASPAQGRDEQFF. The CDR3 region has the DNA TGCAGTGCTAGTCCCGCTCAGGGGAGGGATGAGCAGTTCTTC.

This clone was seen many times. V gene TRBV19 combines with J gene TRBJ1-5, with a tentative D call TRBD1 (6 bases). Germline V lookup: CDR1 LNHDA, CDR2 SQIVND (reference sequence). The V gene lost 5 bases and the J gene lost 6 bases, with 20 bases spanning the gap. This CDR3 is 16 amino acids long. The CDR3 loop is CASSFPQGKVGQPQHF. The CDR3 bases are TGTGCCAGTAGTTTCCCACAGGGTAAAGTAGGTCAGCCCCAGCATTTT. Using reference TRBV19 and TRBJ1-5 for the parts outside the CDR3, the full variable domain is DGGITQSPKYLFRKEGQNVTLSCEQNLNHDAMYWYRQDPGQGLRLIYYSQIVNDFQKGDIAEGYSVSREKKESFPLTVTSAQKNPTAFYLCASSFPQGKVGQPQHFGDGTRLSIL.

The chain links TRBV25-1 to TRBJ2-1, with D perhaps TRBD2 (6 bases). The germline V gene encodes CDR1 MGHDK and CDR2 SYGVNS. V lost 3 bases and J 7 bases, leaving 16 bases between the germline ends. The CDR3 covers 15 residues. CDR3 amino acids: CASSDRDSNLNEQFF. CDR3 nucleotide sequence: TGTGCCAGCAGTGACCGGGACTCGAACTTAAATGAGCAGTTCTTC.